A single sample is the source of the 29 T cell receptor beta chains below, sequenced in a study of blood T cells in healthy people across ages. Through a sample-barcoded 5' primer and a J-beta primer mix, a second PCR was run for 7 to 11 cycles. TCRdb re-called the 5' RACE reads through MiXCR, storing one row per CDR3 protein. The sample has about 780,000 distinct CDR3 sequences; more than 35% are singletons. The specimen sequenced was blood. All receptors derive from a man aged 80 or over in good health.

The CDR3 coding sequence is TGTGCCATCAGTGAGTCGCTAGTGAGGGACACAGATACGCAGTATTTT. Encoded protein: CAISESLVRDTDTQYF. The chain joins TRBV10-3 to TRBJ2-3; D is possibly TRBD2 (5 bases). Trimming shortened V by 0 bases and J by 2 bases, and 12 bases separated the two germline ends. Germline V lookup: CDR1 ENHRY, CDR2 SYGVKD. The CDR3 has 16 amino acids.

V gene TRBV10-3 combines with J gene TRBJ1-4, with D possibly TRBD1 on 5 matching bases. CDR1 ENHRY and CDR2 SYGVKD come from the germline V gene. This CDR3 comprises 14 residues. V gave up 3 bases and J gave up 4 bases, with 9 bases separating them. CDR3 residues: CAISDLGVNEKLFF. The CDR3 DNA reads as TGTGCCATCAGTGACTTGGGGGTTAATGAAAAACTGTTTTTT.

This chain uses TRBV20-1 with TRBJ2-1; D is ambiguous. The CDR3 runs 13 residues. The germline gives CDR1 DFQATT, CDR2 SNEGSKA (reference sequence). The V end lost 0 bases, the J end lost 8 bases, and 11 bases lay between the germline ends. The CDR3: CSARDSHSHEQFF. CDR3 in DNA: TGCAGTGCTAGAGATAGCCATTCCCATGAGCAGTTCTTC.

Only a few counts were recorded for this clonotype. The V gene is TRBV7-2, the J gene TRBJ2-7; 7 bases are shared with TRBD1. This CDR3 has 15 residues. V lost 6 bases to trimming and J lost 2 bases; unmatched junction nucleotides: 10. Germline V gene data show CDR1 as SGHTA and CDR2 as FQGNSA. CDR3 sequence reads: CASRPGAGGAYEQYF. In DNA, the CDR3 is TGTGCCAGCAGACCTGGGGCAGGGGGAGCCTACGAGCAGTACTTC.

The genes are TRBV5-1 and TRBJ2-7; D might be TRBD1 or TRBD2, each matching 5 bases. Germline CDR1 and CDR2: SGHRS and YFSETQ. The CDR3 has 14 residues. V was clipped by 3 bases and J by 6 bases, with 16 bases between them. The CDR3 sequence is CASSSPGPLFEQYF. In DNA form, the CDR3 reads TGCGCCAGCAGCTCGCCGGGACCCCTATTCGAGCAGTACTTC.

This clonotype has just one count. With a much larger clone just one base away, this may be a read error. The chain links TRBV5-6 to TRBJ2-7; 7 positions agree with TRBD2. Germline values: CDR1 SGHDT, CDR2 YYEEEE. Trimming removed 0 bases from V and 7 bases from J; junction bases left unmatched: 13. The CDR3 consists of 16 residues. DNA for the CDR3: TGTGCCAGCAGCTTGGAGGGCGGGAGTTTCTACAATGAGCAGTACTTC. This codes for CASSLEGGSFYNEQYF.

The chain carries TRBV20-1 and TRBJ2-1, with 12 bases fitting TRBD2. The V gene's germline CDR1 is DFQATT and CDR2 SNEGSKA (reference sequence). The length of the CDR3 is 15 residues. V shed 2 bases, J shed 2 bases, and the junction held 1 base outside the gene matches. DNA of the CDR3: TGCAGTGCTAGATCTAGCGGGAGGGCCTACAATGAGCAGTTCTTC. Its translation: CSARSSGRAYNEQFF.

This clonotype was detected many times. This chain uses TRBV29-1 with TRBJ2-5; either TRBD1 or TRBD2 may fit D (5 bases each). In germline, CDR1 is SQVTM, CDR2 ANQGSEA. Between the trimmed V and J ends, which lost 4 bases and 5 bases, there was a span of 14 bases. The CDR3 loop spans 13 amino acids. CDR3 protein: CSVGQGRGETQYF. The CDR3 region has the DNA TGCAGCGTTGGTCAGGGCCGCGGGGAGACCCAGTACTTC.

CDR3 DNA sequence: TGTGCCAGCAGGGCAGGGGGCTGGGGCTACACCTTC. Translated, it gives CASRAGGWGYTF. The rearrangement links TRBV12-3 or TRBV12-4 to TRBJ1-2; 8 positions agree with TRBD1. The CDR3 contains 12 residues. After removal of 6 bases from V and 8 bases from J, the junction contained 5 bases not matched to a gene.

CDR3 sequence: CSARVEGGANQPQHF. The CDR3 region has the DNA TGCAGTGCTAGAGTCGAGGGAGGGGCCAATCAGCCCCAGCATTTT. The chain combines TRBV20-1 with TRBJ1-5, with D maybe TRBD1 (5 bases). The CDR3 loop spans 15 amino acids. CDR1 DFQATT and CDR2 SNEGSKA come from the germline V gene (reference sequence). V was trimmed by 1 base and J by 3 bases, leaving 13 bases between them.

This clonotype was found a few times. This chain connects TRBV3-1 to TRBJ2-1; weak D call: TRBD2 (5 bases). Deletions cut 0 bases from V and 4 bases from J, with 10 bases between. This CDR3 spans 15 amino acids. Germline CDR1 is LGHDT and CDR2 is YNNKEL (reference sequence). CDR3 amino acids: CASSQDLREYNEQFF. CDR3 DNA: TGTGCCAGCAGCCAAGATCTTCGGGAATACAATGAGCAGTTCTTC.

This clonotype was counted only a few times. The chain uses TRBV20-1 and TRBJ2-7; a weak D match, TRBD1 (5 bases). This CDR3 region has 12 residues. Trimming left V 1 base short and J 3 bases short, with 7 bases between. Looked up from germline, CDR1 is DFQATT and CDR2 is SNEGSKA (reference sequence). The CDR3 spells CSARGQNYEQYF. In DNA, the CDR3 is TGCAGTGCTAGAGGACAGAACTACGAGCAGTACTTC.

About this clonotype itself: One end of the junction does not line up with germline, which may come from a read error. The chain uses TRBV14 and TRBJ2-5; 8 nucleotides align to TRBD1. This CDR3 region has 16 residues. CDR1 is SGHDN and CDR2 is FVKESK in the germline V gene. The CDR3 nucleotides read TGTGCCAGCAGCCAAGGTCTAAGGACAGGGCAAGAGGCCCAGTACTTC. As protein: CASSQGLRTGQEAQYF.

The chain uses TRBV12-3 or TRBV12-4 and TRBJ1-1; D unclear. This CDR3 has 13 amino acids. V was trimmed by 6 bases and J by 5 bases, leaving 13 bases between them. CDR3 loop: CASSIQRQTEAFF. CDR3 coding DNA: TGTGCCAGCAGCATCCAGCGGCAGACTGAAGCTTTCTTT.

This clonotype was seen ten or more times. V and J are TRBV12-3 or TRBV12-4 and TRBJ2-1; 8 nucleotides match TRBD2. Unmatched junction bases numbered 7, after V lost 5 bases and J lost 4 bases. The CDR3 runs to 15 residues. The CDR3 DNA reads TGTGCCAGCAGTCCAACTAGCGGAGAATACAATGAGCAGTTCTTC. This translates into CASSPTSGEYNEQFF.

This clonotype appeared a few times. J is TRBJ2-1 and V is TRBV20-1, with 9 positions matching TRBD2. Germline-derived CDR1 and CDR2 are DFQATT and SNEGSKA (reference sequence). The CDR3 spans 14 residues. The V segment lost 3 bases and the J segment 7 bases; nucleotides outside the gene matches: 7. CDR3 bases: TGCAGTGCTAGCAGCGGGAGGACCGCGAATGAGCAGTTCTTC. Protein product: CSASSGRTANEQFF.

This clonotype was observed once. This chain's CDR3 is CSATGGQNTEAFF. Written as DNA, the CDR3 is TGCAGTGCTACGGGGGGCCAGAACACTGAAGCTTTCTTT. The chain joins TRBV20-1 to TRBJ1-1; D may be TRBD1 (6 bases). The germline V gene encodes CDR1 DFQATT and CDR2 SNEGSKA (reference sequence). The CDR3 covers 13 residues. The V gene lost 4 bases and the J gene lost 1 base, with 10 bases spanning the gap.

This clonotype was found a few times. V and J are TRBV6-5 and TRBJ2-4; maybe TRBD1 (5 bases). This CDR3 has 13 amino acids. V was cut by 4 bases and J by 9 bases, with 13 bases left in between. The germline gives CDR1 MNHEY, CDR2 SVGAGI. For the CDR3, the DNA is TGTGCCAGCAGTTCTCGGCAGGGCGGCATTCAGTACTTC. This translates into CASSSRQGGIQYF.

The chain links TRBV7-2 to TRBJ1-6; 8 nucleotides line up with TRBD1. Germline V gene sequence: CDR1 SGHTA, CDR2 FQGNSA. The CDR3 runs to 15 residues. Losses at the gene ends were 2 bases for V and 8 bases for J; bases not matched to a gene: 5. CDR3 loop: CASSLKGQGYSPLHF. The CDR3 nucleotides read TGTGCCAGCAGCTTAAAAGGACAGGGTTATTCACCCCTCCACTTT.

The V and J genes are TRBV27 and TRBJ2-1; 12 nucleotides line up with TRBD2. The CDR3 spans 14 residues. Trimming took 0 bases from V and 10 from J; bases not matched to a gene: 1. Germline V gene data show CDR1 as MNHEY and CDR2 as SMNVEV (reference sequence). CDR3 protein: CASSLSGLAGEQFF. The CDR3 DNA reads as TGTGCCAGCAGTTTATCGGGACTAGCGGGCGAGCAGTTCTTC.

The chain employs TRBV20-1 and TRBJ2-4; D perhaps matches TRBD1 (6 bases). The DNA end is a closer match to TRBJ2-7, so the J assignment may be wrong. Germline-derived CDR1 and CDR2 are DFQATT and SNEGSKA (reference sequence). The CDR3 runs 13 residues. The CDR3 is CSAASTGVGEQYF. The CDR3 coding sequence is TGCAGTGCTGCATCGACAGGAGTGGGCGAGCAGTACTTC.

The gene calls are TRBV20-1 and TRBJ2-1; TRBD2 might be the D (5 bases). The CDR3 length is 14 residues. Germline CDR1 DFQATT, CDR2 SNEGSKA (reference sequence). Trimming took 0 bases from V and 7 from J, leaving 13 bases between them. CDR3 amino acids: CSARDIREANEQFF. CDR3 nucleotides: TGCAGTGCTAGAGATATTCGGGAAGCGAATGAGCAGTTCTTC.

The chain joins TRBV29-1 to TRBJ2-7; TRBD1 aligns across 8 bases. Unmatched junction bases numbered 5, after V lost 4 bases and J lost 3 bases. The CDR3 has 13 amino acids. From germline, CDR1 is SQVTM and CDR2 ANQGSEA. CDR3 region: CSVGSQGGYEQYF. CDR3 DNA: TGCAGCGTTGGTTCACAGGGGGGCTACGAGCAGTACTTC.

The chain has TRBV7-2 and TRBJ2-1; the D is unclear. CDR1 is SGHTA and CDR2 is FQGNSA in the germline V gene. The V and J ends lost 4 bases and 9 bases respectively, with 13 bases between them. The CDR3 runs 13 residues. Written as DNA, the CDR3 is TGTGCCAGCAGCTCGCAATCGATGGGTGAGCAGTTCTTC. Translating it yields CASSSQSMGEQFF.

This chain links TRBV5-1 with TRBJ1-1, with TRBD1 matching 9 bases. V was clipped by 0 bases and J by 7 bases; unmatched bases: 4. Germline V CDR1 and CDR2: SGHRS, YFSETQ. This CDR3 is 14 amino acids long. The CDR3 bases are TGCGCCAGCAGCTTGGGGGGGACAGGGCTTGAAGCTTTCTTT. Translation: CASSLGGTGLEAFF.

This clonotype was observed a handful of times. The chain links TRBV6-1 to TRBJ2-3, with TRBD2 matching 7 bases. Germline loops: CDR1 MNHNS, CDR2 SASEGT. The CDR3 sequence is 14 residues long. Unmatched junction bases numbered 5, after V lost 6 bases and J lost 2 bases. CDR3 protein: CASSVLADTDTQYF. CDR3 sequence (DNA): TGTGCCAGCAGCGTCCTAGCGGACACAGATACGCAGTATTTT.

This rearrangement joins TRBV6-6 to TRBJ2-2, with TRBD1 identical over 9 bases. CDR1 is MNHNY and CDR2 is SVGAGI in the germline V gene (reference sequence). V shed 5 bases, J shed 2 bases, and the junction held 6 bases outside the gene matches. The CDR3 runs 16 residues. The CDR3 nucleotides are TGTGCCAGCAGTCCACCGGGACAGGGAAACACCGGGGAGCTGTTTTTT. Translated: CASSPPGQGNTGELFF.

Comments on this clonotype: At one of its ends the junction is not consistent with the germline gene, which may arise from a read error. The chain combines TRBV20-1 with TRBJ2-5; 13 bases agree with TRBD2. CDR1 DFQATT and CDR2 SNEGSKA come from the germline V gene (reference sequence). This CDR3 region has 17 residues. The CDR3 bases are TGCGGTGCTAGCTCCTGGGGACTAGCGGGGAACCAAGAGACCCAGTACTTC. Protein sequence: CGASSWGLAGNQETQYF.

The chain joins TRBV28 to TRBJ1-1; D unclear. In germline, CDR1 is MDHEN, CDR2 SYDVKM. V lost 5 bases to trimming and J lost 2 bases, with 12 bases between them. The CDR3 covers 14 residues. DNA for the CDR3: TGTGCCAGCAGTATGCTTCGACCAAACACTGAAGCTTTCTTT. It encodes CASSMLRPNTEAFF.